The entry below describes one T cell receptor (beta chain). The specificity of this receptor is unknown. Per-base qualities were not stored, and no clone one base away is much larger. The germline V gene supplies CDR1 MGHRA and CDR2 YSYEKL. Germline trimming amounts to 2 bases on V and 2 bases on J, with 7 as the count of junction bases outside the gene matches. The CDR3 covers 16 residues, taking in both the cysteine and the phenylalanine. Only the CDR3 region is kept as DNA, spanning 48 bases read in frame from base 1. Libraries were prepared through the immunoSEQ multiplex PCR assay. Rearranged TCR beta chain sequences were amplified using the hsTCRB Kit according to the manufacturer's protocol. Sequencing of TCRB libraries was carried out on an Illumina MiSeq. The study's processing was this. The proprietary platform of the kit vendor was used for demultiplexing, trimming and gene mapping. TCRdb mirrors the immuneACCESS table, restricted to in-frame sequences. Some clones are absent from its copies; in checked studies, under half trace to an unresolved V gene, and the reason for the others is unknown. For V, J and clone size, that table is used; D and trimming come from the DNA. Recorded for this sample are 20,000 to 25,000 clones; 93% of them occurred a single time. Clones ranked in the top ten supply 1.2% of the sample.

This sample is part of a study of a mutant IDH1 vaccine in newly diagnosed glioma (dated by TCRdb to the early 2020s). With respect to the entire study: Of the 25 to 40 treated patients, around 60% were male and about 40% were female, and the mean age was approximately 40 years. Before enrollment, patients had received standard therapy of radiotherapy alone, temozolomide alone, or radiochemotherapy with temozolomide; most received the combination. Peripheral blood was drawn at six visits: V03 (baseline), V05, V07, V10, V12 and V13. For exploratory analyses, around 23 treated patients had longitudinal TCRB deep sequencing done wherever samples were available.

The investigation overall reported the following: Immune responses induced by the vaccine were seen in 93.3% of patients across multiple MHC alleles. Pseudoprogression appeared unrelated to alterations in the top peripheral T cell clonotypes detected by TCRB sequencing. Selection of PBMC samples for TCRB deep sequencing was based on availability. According to the authors, sample limitations meant that analyses of patient blood samples could not be reproduced.

The time point label of this sample denotes: baseline, week 1 (first vaccination visit). The treatment or condition label corresponds to: pre-vaccination baseline after standard-of-care therapy. Donors had newly diagnosed WHO grade 3 or 4 IDH1-mutant astrocytomas with loss of nuclear ATRX. The samples were drawn from NOA16, a multicentre, single-arm, open-label phase I trial in Germany that tested a mutant IDH1 peptide vaccine in humans for the first time. For immunogenicity testing, the blood drawn at visit V03 was used as the baseline sample. Genomic DNA for TCRB sequencing was isolated from EDTA blood with the DNeasy Blood and Tissue Kit.

This sequence was found in a man aged 40-49 years with glioma. The sequencing used PBMCs, collected from a glioma patient treated with radiotherapy, temozolomide or both. The V and J segments used are TRBV4-1 and TRBJ2-3, and 7 junction bases match TRBD2. The CDR3 region: CASSQRSSGYTDTQYF. The DNA reads TGCGCCAGCAGCCAAAGATCTAGCGGTTACACAGATACGCAGTATTTT.